Following are 14 T cell receptor beta chains from one sample sequenced in a study of blood T cell repertoires in COVID-19. Assay: immunoSEQ multiplex PCR; the TCRdb copy retains only in-frame clones and omits some. Among under 300,000 clones listed, about four fifths were seen once. The sequenced sample consisted of PBMCs or T cells enriched from blood (not recorded which). The receptors here all came from a man aged 50 or older who had recovered from COVID-19.

This sequence joins TRBV4-2 and TRBJ2-1, with 10 nucleotides matching TRBD2. V lost 4 bases and J lost 2; bases outside the gene matches: 5. The germline V gene has CDR1 LGHNA and CDR2 YNFKEQ. The length of the CDR3 is 16 residues. The CDR3 nucleotides are TGTGCCAGCAGCCGTGAAACTAGCGGGGCCTACAATGAGCAGTTCTTC. It encodes CASSRETSGAYNEQFF.

Remarks on this clone: At the DNA level, this CDR3 is encoded by other sequences in the same sample as well. The chain uses TRBV10-3 and TRBJ1-1; 7 bases line up with TRBD1. The trim removed 7 bases at V and 0 bases at J, leaving 5 bases unmatched. CDR3 size: 14 residues. Germline values: CDR1 ENHRY, CDR2 SYGVKD. CDR3 residues: CAITRDRLNTEAFF. The DNA for the CDR3 is TGTGCCATCACCCGGGACAGATTGAACACTGAAGCTTTCTTT.

The rearrangement joins TRBV11-3 to TRBJ2-2, with D unclear. Germline V gives CDR1 SGHNT, CDR2 YENEEA. The CDR3 has 13 residues. Trimming removed 5 bases from V and 5 bases from J, with 9 bases in between. This CDR3 is CASSPQLTGELFF. The CDR3 DNA follows: TGTGCCAGCAGCCCCCAATTGACCGGGGAGCTGTTTTTT.

This rearrangement joins TRBV24-1 to TRBJ1-1, with a possible D match to TRBD1 (5 bases). Germline V gene sequence: CDR1 KGHDR, CDR2 SFDVKD. The CDR3 spans 17 residues. Trimming cost V 5 bases and J 0 bases, with 18 bases left between them. The CDR3 nucleotides are TGTGCCACCAGTGCCGGGGGGAGAGTCGCATTGAACACTGAAGCTTTCTTT. It is translated as CATSAGGRVALNTEAFF.

The chain recombines TRBV5-8 with TRBJ2-1; TRBD2 aligns across 10 bases. With 3 bases clipped from V and 2 bases from J, the junction kept 5 bases outside the gene matches. The germline gives CDR1 SGHTS, CDR2 YDEGEE. The CDR3 has 16 amino acids. DNA for the CDR3: TGTGCCAGCAGCTCCAACAGCGGGGGGGCCTACAATGAGCAGTTCTTC. It encodes CASSSNSGGAYNEQFF.

The chain employs TRBV18 and TRBJ2-1, with D uncertain. Germline V gene lookup returns CDR1 KGHSH and CDR2 LQKENI. V was shortened by 3 bases and J by 0 bases, with 6 bases between the two germline ends. The CDR3 consists of 14 residues. This chain's CDR3 is CASSPRSSYNEQFF. The CDR3 coding sequence is TGTGCCAGCTCACCTCGGAGCTCCTACAATGAGCAGTTCTTC.

The chain joins TRBV7-3 to TRBJ2-2; possible D gene TRBD1, 6 bases. V was cut by 8 bases and J by 6 bases, with 16 bases left in between. The CDR3 contains 14 residues. Germline CDR1 is SGHTA and CDR2 is FQGTGA. The CDR3 spells CASSQGSDSGELFF. The DNA for the CDR3 is TGTGCCAGCTCCCAGGGGAGCGACTCCGGGGAGCTGTTTTTT.

The rearrangement joins TRBV5-1 to TRBJ2-7; TRBD1 matches 11 bases. The V segment lost 4 bases and the J segment 0 bases; nucleotides outside the gene matches: 3. CDR1 is SGHRS and CDR2 is YFSETQ in the germline V gene. The CDR3 has 15 residues. CDR3 coding DNA: TGCGCCAGCAGCGATGGGACAGGGGGCTCCTACGAGCAGTACTTC. This sequence encodes CASSDGTGGSYEQYF.

The chain employs TRBV11-2 and TRBJ1-5; the match to TRBD1 covers 7 bases. Germline V CDR1 and CDR2: SGHAT, FQNNGV. With 10 bases clipped from V and 1 base from J, the junction kept 10 bases outside the gene matches. CDR3 size: 15 residues. DNA for the CDR3: TGTGCCACCGCGAAAGGGACAGTGAGCAATCAGCCCCAGCATTTT. Amino acid sequence: CATAKGTVSNQPQHF.

The chain employs TRBV2 and TRBJ1-4; the D is unclear. The length of the CDR3 is 16 residues. The V end lost 4 bases, the J end lost 2 bases, and 14 bases lay between the germline ends. The germline gives CDR1 SNHLY, CDR2 FYNNEI. CDR3 bases: TGTGCCAGCAGTGGGACTCAGAGGGCGACTAATGAAAAACTGTTTTTT. It translates to CASSGTQRATNEKLFF.

The rearrangement links TRBV6-5 to TRBJ1-4; 7 bases match TRBD1. Germline CDR1 reads MNHEY; CDR2 reads SVGAGI. The V and J ends lost 6 bases and 5 bases, in that order; junction bases with no gene match: 9. This CDR3 is 15 amino acids long. For the CDR3, the DNA is TGTGCCAGCAGCGACAGGACAGGCGTGAATGAAAAACTGTTTTTT. Protein sequence: CASSDRTGVNEKLFF.

This clone is a singleton in its sample. The genes are TRBV9 and TRBJ1-6; 10 bases agree with TRBD1. With 0 bases clipped from V and 9 bases from J, the junction kept 3 bases outside the gene matches. CDR1 is SGDLS and CDR2 is YYNGEE in the germline V gene. The CDR3 contains 15 residues. DNA for the CDR3: TGTGCCAGCAGCGTAGCGGGACAGGGGCGTTCACCCCTCCACTTT. It translates to CASSVAGQGRSPLHF.

V usage is TRBV27 and J usage is TRBJ1-6; D is uncertain. CDR1 is MNHEY and CDR2 is SMNVEV in the germline V gene (reference sequence). The CDR3 totals 16 residues. Trimming shortened V by 3 bases and J by 0 bases, and 9 bases separated the two germline ends. The CDR3 region has the DNA TGTGCCAGCAGTTTCGGTCTGAGCTCCTATAATTCACCCCTCCACTTT. It is translated as CASSFGLSSYNSPLHF.

The chain joins TRBV5-6 to TRBJ1-2; the D gene is possibly TRBD1 (5 bases). From germline, CDR1 is SGHDT and CDR2 YYEEEE. V was cut by 2 bases and J by 3 bases, with 8 bases left in between. The CDR3 runs 13 residues. CDR3 residues: CASSFGGDYGYTF. The CDR3 DNA is TGTGCCAGCAGCTTCGGGGGGGACTATGGCTACACCTTC.